One and the same sample provided the 22 T cell receptor beta chains below, sequenced in a study of blood T cell repertoires in COVID-19. Only in-frame clones appear in the TCRdb table, and some are missing; sequencing was by immunoSEQ multiplex PCR. The sample yields around 190,000 clones, around 80% seen once. Specimen: peripheral blood. The source of these receptors is a woman between 45 and 60 years old with acute or convalescent COVID-19.

Comment on this clone: The same CDR3 also results from other DNA sequences found in this sample. The rearrangement links TRBV28 to TRBJ1-1; 7 positions match TRBD1. With V trimmed by 2 bases and J by 2 bases, 2 bases remained unmatched. The CDR3 runs to 14 residues. Per germline, CDR1 MDHEN and CDR2 SYDVKM. CDR3 loop: CASSLRQGNTEAFF. CDR3 bases: TGTGCCAGCAGTTTAAGACAGGGTAACACTGAAGCTTTCTTT.

The chain joins TRBV6-5 to TRBJ2-2, with 7 bases matching TRBD1. The CDR3 is made up of 14 amino acids. Germline CDR1 is MNHEY and CDR2 is SVGAGI. V was pared by 2 bases and J by 8 bases, with 5 bases of the junction left unmatched. The CDR3 nucleotides are TGTGCCAGCAGTTACACACAACAGGGGGGGGAGCTGTTTTTT. Translation gives CASSYTQQGGELFF.

V and J are TRBV13 and TRBJ2-3; possible D gene TRBD2, 5 bases. With 1 base removed from V and 0 bases from J, the gap between germline ends came to 8 bases. This CDR3 has 15 residues. Germline V gene sequence: CDR1 PRHDT, CDR2 FYEKMQ (reference sequence). CDR3 loop: CASSLARTSTDTQYF. The CDR3 nucleotides are TGTGCCAGCAGCTTAGCCCGGACTAGCACAGATACGCAGTATTTT.

This clone was seen only once. The V call is TRBV27, the J call TRBJ1-2, with 7 positions matching TRBD1. Trimming took 6 bases from V and 4 from J; bases not matched to a gene: 8. CDR1 and CDR2 (germline): MNHEY, SMNVEV (reference sequence). The CDR3 runs 14 residues. In nucleotides, the CDR3 is TGTGCCAGCAGCAGGGACAGCGGTCTCTATGGCTACACCTTC. It encodes CASSRDSGLYGYTF.

J is TRBJ1-5 and V is TRBV11-2; D might be TRBD1 (5 bases). V shed 2 bases and J shed 4 bases, with 6 bases lying between them. Germline V lookup: CDR1 SGHAT, CDR2 FQNNGV. The CDR3 is 13 residues long. CDR3 sequence (DNA): TGTGCCAGCAGCTTAAACAGGAATCAGCCCCAGCATTTT. The encoded protein is CASSLNRNQPQHF.

The CDR3 protein is CASSLLTSGSDEQFF. Written as DNA, the CDR3 is TGTGCCAGCAGCCTACTTACTAGCGGGAGCGATGAGCAGTTCTTC. This sequence joins TRBV7-2 and TRBJ2-1; 11 bases are a match to TRBD2. The CDR3 sequence is 15 residues long. The germline CDR1 and CDR2 sequences are SGHTA and FQGNSA. With 5 bases clipped from V and 8 bases from J, the junction kept 8 bases outside the gene matches.

The CDR3 protein is CATSDLGVAGTDTQYF. CDR3 in DNA: TGTGCCACCAGTGATTTGGGGGTAGCGGGCACAGATACGCAGTATTTT. The chain links TRBV24-1 to TRBJ2-3; perhaps TRBD2 as D (6 bases). Germline CDR1 is KGHDR and CDR2 is SFDVKD. Trimming removed 0 bases at V and 1 base at J, with 10 bases between. The CDR3 consists of 16 residues.

The V and J genes are TRBV6-5 and TRBJ1-6; 7 bases match TRBD1. J lost 8 bases, V lost 0 bases, and 7 bases had no gene match. CDR3 length: 16 residues. Germline V CDR1 and CDR2: MNHEY, SVGAGI. The CDR3 spells CASSYSNRGRDSPLHF. CDR3 nucleotide sequence: TGTGCCAGCAGTTACTCAAACAGGGGTAGGGATTCACCCCTCCACTTT.

This chain joins TRBV27 and TRBJ2-2, with a possible D match to TRBD1 (6 bases). This CDR3 has 17 amino acids. Trimming shortened V by 7 bases and J by 4 bases, and 22 bases separated the two germline ends. Germline-derived CDR1 and CDR2 are MNHEY and SMNVEV (reference sequence). In DNA, the CDR3 is TGTGCCAGCATGCCGGGACAAACACCCCCGGGCACCGGGGAGCTGTTTTTT. Translating it yields CASMPGQTPPGTGELFF.

J is TRBJ2-5 and V is TRBV7-9; D is possibly TRBD1 (5 bases). V lost 5 bases, J lost 2 bases, and 18 bases lay in between. The CDR3 contains 16 residues. Germline V CDR1 and CDR2: SEHNR, FQNEAQ (reference sequence). For the CDR3, the DNA is TGTGCCAGCAGCCCAGGGCATGGGCAGATTCAAGAGACCCAGTACTTC. Translation: CASSPGHGQIQETQYF.

This clone was detected only once. V and J are TRBV6-6 and TRBJ2-1; tentative D call: TRBD2 (7 bases). Trimming left V 2 bases short and J 7 bases short, with 18 bases between. This CDR3 is built from 16 residues. CDR1 is MNHNY and CDR2 is SVGAGI in the germline V gene (reference sequence). CDR3 nucleotide sequence: TGTGCCAGCAGTTACGAAGGGGGAGGGAGGAGGAATGAGCAGTTCTTC. The encoded protein is CASSYEGGGRRNEQFF.

V usage is TRBV18 and J usage is TRBJ1-2; TRBD1 matches at 7 bases. J lost 4 bases, V lost 2 bases, and 4 bases had no gene match. CDR3 length: 14 residues. The germline gives CDR1 KGHSH, CDR2 LQKENI. CDR3 bases: TGTGCCAGCTCACCAGGACAGGTAGTCTATGGCTACACCTTC. Translated, it gives CASSPGQVVYGYTF.

The chain recombines TRBV18 with TRBJ2-1; 13 bases align to TRBD2. The CDR3 has 15 amino acids. V gave up 6 bases and J gave up 5 bases; unmatched junction bases: 4. Germline values: CDR1 KGHSH, CDR2 LQKENI. DNA of the CDR3: TGTGCCAGCTCCCAGGGACTAGCGGGAAACAATGAGCAGTTCTTC. This encodes CASSQGLAGNNEQFF. Full variable domain (rest looked up from reference TRBV18 and TRBJ2-1): NAGVMQNPRHLVRRRGQEARLRCSPMKGHSHVYWYRQLPEEGLKFMVYLQKENIIDESGMPKERFSAEFPKEGPSILRIQQVVRGDSAAYFCASSQGLAGNNEQFFGPGTRLTVL.

CDR3 sequence reads: CASSFGGQGFWDEQYF. The CDR3 nucleotides are TGTGCCAGCAGTTTCGGGGGACAGGGGTTTTGGGACGAGCAGTACTTC. V usage is TRBV6-5 and J usage is TRBJ2-7, with 10 positions matching TRBD1. V was clipped by 4 bases and J by 5 bases; unmatched bases: 11. This CDR3 spans 16 amino acids. Per germline, CDR1 MNHEY and CDR2 SVGAGI.

The chain is built from TRBV10-3 and TRBJ1-5; 7 bases map to TRBD1. Losses at the gene ends were 5 bases for V and 1 base for J; bases not matched to a gene: 5. Germline CDR1 is ENHRY and CDR2 is SYGVKD. This CDR3 is built from 15 residues. The DNA of the CDR3 is TGTGCCATCAGTATGGCAGGGGGGAGCAATCAGCCCCAGCATTTT. Protein product: CAISMAGGSNQPQHF.

This clone was picked up one time. V and J are TRBV6-6 and TRBJ1-1; D call uncertain. Germline V gene data show CDR1 as MNHNY and CDR2 as SVGAGI (reference sequence). This CDR3 has 12 residues. V was shortened by 7 bases and J by 1 base, with 7 bases between the two germline ends. CDR3: CASTYRNTEAFF. CDR3 nucleotides: TGTGCCAGCACATACAGGAACACTGAAGCTTTCTTT.

The genes are TRBV9 and TRBJ2-7; the match to TRBD1 covers 12 bases. Germline CDR1 is SGDLS and CDR2 is YYNGEE. CDR3 size: 15 residues. V dropped 0 bases and J dropped 6; count of bases not matched to a gene: 4. This CDR3 is CASSVGGDRGREQYF. For the CDR3, the DNA is TGTGCCAGCAGCGTAGGAGGGGACAGGGGGCGCGAGCAGTACTTC.

This clone appeared a single time. The chain is built from TRBV29-1 and TRBJ2-7; possibly TRBD1 for D (6 bases). Trimming cost V 1 base and J 1 base, with 8 bases left between them. The germline gives CDR1 SQVTM, CDR2 ANQGSEA. This CDR3 has 13 residues. The CDR3, as DNA: TGCAGCGTTGAAGTCCAGGGGTCCTACGAGCAGTACTTC. As protein: CSVEVQGSYEQYF.

This clone was found once. Other DNA sequences in the sample encode the same CDR3. The chain has TRBV6-5 and TRBJ2-1; TRBD2 agrees at 10 bases. The CDR3 consists of 14 residues. Looked up from germline, CDR1 is MNHEY and CDR2 is SVGAGI. With 7 bases clipped from V and 7 bases from J, the junction kept 7 bases outside the gene matches. CDR3 protein: CASTPSGGDNEQFF. The DNA for the CDR3 is TGTGCCAGCACCCCGAGCGGGGGGGATAATGAGCAGTTCTTC.

V is TRBV19 and J is TRBJ2-2; 8 bases map to TRBD1. Trimming removed 6 bases from V and 0 bases from J; junction bases left unmatched: 6. The CDR3 extends over 16 amino acids. The germline CDR1 and CDR2 sequences are LNHDA and SQIVND (reference sequence). The CDR3 DNA reads as TGTGCCAGTAGATTGAGACAGGGGACGAACACCGGGGAGCTGTTTTTT. Translated: CASRLRQGTNTGELFF.

The CDR3 loop is CASSPQGARTEAFF. The CDR3 DNA reads TGTGCCAGCTCACCCCAGGGGGCTAGAACTGAAGCTTTCTTT. V gene TRBV18 combines with J gene TRBJ1-1; 8 nucleotides align to TRBD1. CDR3 length: 14 residues. Losses at the gene ends were 3 bases for V and 5 bases for J; bases not matched to a gene: 5. Germline values: CDR1 KGHSH, CDR2 LQKENI.

The V and J genes are TRBV27 and TRBJ1-1; the D is unclear. This CDR3 has 15 amino acids. Trimming stripped 1 base from V and 0 bases from J, with 9 bases between. Looked up from germline, CDR1 is MNHEY and CDR2 is SMNVEV (reference sequence). The chain's CDR3 is CASSLFAVMNTEAFF. Written as DNA, the CDR3 is TGTGCCAGCAGTTTATTCGCGGTGATGAACACTGAAGCTTTCTTT.